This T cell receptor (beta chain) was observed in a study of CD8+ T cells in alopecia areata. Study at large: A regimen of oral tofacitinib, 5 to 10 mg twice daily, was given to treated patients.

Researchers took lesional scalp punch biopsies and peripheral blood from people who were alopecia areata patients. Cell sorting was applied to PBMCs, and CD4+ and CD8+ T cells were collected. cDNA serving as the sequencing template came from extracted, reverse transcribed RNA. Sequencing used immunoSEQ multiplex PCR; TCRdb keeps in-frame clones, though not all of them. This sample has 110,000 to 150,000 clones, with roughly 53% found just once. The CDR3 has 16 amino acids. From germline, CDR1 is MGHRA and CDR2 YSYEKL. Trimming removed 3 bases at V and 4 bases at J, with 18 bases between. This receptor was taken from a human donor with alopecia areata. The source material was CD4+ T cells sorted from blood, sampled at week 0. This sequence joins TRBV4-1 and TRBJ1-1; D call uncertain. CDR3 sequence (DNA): TGCGCCAGCAGCCACCTAAACCCTTACCCGGGCACTGAAGCTTTCTTT. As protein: CASSHLNPYPGTEAFF.